The count of the clone carrying this T cell receptor beta chain is one. This sample is part of a study of cytomegalovirus exposure and HLA in healthy donors. This CDR3 spans 16 amino acids. Germline V gene data show CDR1 as MNHEY and CDR2 as SVGAGI. V lost 0 bases and J lost 6, with 16 bases in between. Use of 60 Vbeta and 13 Jbeta primers characterized the PCR. The table came from immunoSEQ multiplex PCR; TCRdb's copy has only in-frame clones and leaves some out. The repertoire holds under 150,000 clones, with about three quarters as singletons. Specimen: PBMCs. This receptor was obtained from a human donor in good health. This chain links TRBV6-5 with TRBJ2-3, with D uncertain. The CDR3 nucleotides are TGTGCCAGCAGTTACTCCTACAAGTTAGCCCGGGATACGCAGTATTTT. Translation gives CASSYSYKLARDTQYF.